This TCR beta chain comes out of a study of OX40 agonist ivuxolimab in advanced cancers. Notes on the study in general: The antigen specificity of the peripheral T cells (those that were expanded) was not determined.

Sequenced by immunoSEQ multiplex PCR; TCRdb stores in-frame clones only, minus some. The repertoire holds under 80,000 clones, with 89% as singletons. As to this clone: Its specificity is unknown.

The investigators sampled blood at baseline, at cycle 4 day 1, and at cycle 7 day 1. Trimming took off 0 bases at V and 5 bases at J, with 16 bases between the two ends. Germline V gene lookup returns CDR1 SQVTM and CDR2 ANQGSEA. There are 15 residues in the CDR3. The rearrangement joins TRBV29-1 to TRBJ2-5; possibly TRBD1 for D (5 bases). The receptor was isolated from an adult with an advanced solid tumor such as melanoma, head and neck, liver or kidney cancer. Sequencing used CD4+ or CD8+ T cells sorted from blood, obtained in a trial of the OX40 agonist ivuxolimab. CDR3 sequence (DNA): TGCAGCGTTGAAGATTTCGAGACAGTCCGGGAGACCCAGTACTTC. Translated: CSVEDFETVRETQYF.